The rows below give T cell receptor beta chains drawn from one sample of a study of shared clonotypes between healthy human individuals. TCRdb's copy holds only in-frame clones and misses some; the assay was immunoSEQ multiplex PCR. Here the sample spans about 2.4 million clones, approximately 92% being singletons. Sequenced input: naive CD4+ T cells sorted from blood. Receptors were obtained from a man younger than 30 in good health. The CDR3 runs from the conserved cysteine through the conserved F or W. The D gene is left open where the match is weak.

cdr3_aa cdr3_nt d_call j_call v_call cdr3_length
CASSWGTSDSNQPQHF TGTGCCAGCAGCTGGGGGACATCGGATAGCAATCAGCCCCAGCATTTT NA TRBJ1-5 TRBV11-2 16
CSAKDRYEQYF TGCAGTGCTAAAGATCGCTACGAGCAGTACTTC NA TRBJ2-7 TRBV20-1 11
CASSSSGGGATKNIQYF TGTGCCAGCAGCTCCTCGGGCGGGGGGGCGACCAAAAACATTCAGTACTTC TRBD2 TRBJ2-4 TRBV5-4 17
CASNNPGQTGNTIYF TGTGCCAGCAACAACCCTGGACAGACTGGAAACACCATATATTTT NA TRBJ1-3 TRBV28 15
CASRRLDLWSGNTIYF TGTGCCAGTAGACGCCTTGATCTTTGGTCTGGAAACACCATATATTTT NA TRBJ1-3 TRBV19 16
CASSVGGQETQYF TGTGCCAGCAGCGTGGGTGGCCAAGAGACCCAGTACTTC NA TRBJ2-5 TRBV9 13
CAWSVGQRYEQYF TGTGCCTGGAGTGTAGGACAGCGCTACGAGCAGTACTTC NA TRBJ2-7 TRBV30 13
CASSRGRTGMQFF TGTGCCAGCAGCCGAGGACGGACGGGAATGCAGTTCTTC NA TRBJ2-1 TRBV2 13
CASSLAGVSYNSPLHF TGCGCCAGCAGCTTGGCCGGGGTCTCCTATAATTCACCCCTCCACTTT NA TRBJ1-6 TRBV5-1 16
CASSLSPIEQYF TGTGCCAGCAGCTTATCCCCCATAGAGCAGTACTTC NA TRBJ2-7 TRBV7-2 12
CASSSIPGQMNTEAFF TGCGCCAGCAGTTCCATACCGGGACAGATGAACACTGAAGCTTTCTTT TRBD1 TRBJ1-1 TRBV5-1 16
CASSEAGKYNEQFF TGCGCCAGCAGTGAAGCGGGGAAGTACAATGAGCAGTTCTTC TRBD2 TRBJ2-1 TRBV10-2 14
CASSLVQGTFEQYF TGTGCCAGCAGCTTAGTGCAGGGGACCTTCGAGCAGTACTTC NA TRBJ2-7 TRBV11-2 14
CAISESGRQNTEAFF TGTGCCATCAGTGAGTCAGGCAGGCAGAACACTGAAGCTTTCTTT NA TRBJ1-1 TRBV10-3 15
CASSLGPGLSNEKLFF TGCGCCAGCAGCTTGGGACCGGGACTGAGTAATGAAAAACTGTTTTTT NA TRBJ1-4 TRBV5-1 16
CASSLVAGATYNEQFF TGTGCCAGCAGCTTAGTGGCGGGAGCCACCTACAATGAGCAGTTCTTC TRBD2 TRBJ2-1 TRBV11-3 16
CASSLVLGPAAVEQYF TGTGCCAGCAGCTTAGTCCTGGGACCGGCTGCCGTCGAGCAGTACTTC NA TRBJ2-7 TRBV7-8 16
CASSPSWGEDF TGTGCCAGCAGCCCTTCCTGGGGGGAGGACTTT NA TRBJ1-6 TRBV12-1 11
CASSVEQNQPQHF TGTGCCAGCAGCGTAGAACAGAATCAGCCCCAGCATTTT NA TRBJ1-5 TRBV9 13
CASSYSLQGAEDTEAFF TGCGCCAGCAGCTACAGTCTTCAGGGGGCGGAGGACACTGAAGCTTTCTTT TRBD1 TRBJ1-1 TRBV5-1 17